This is a list of T cell receptor beta chains from one sample in a study of CD8 T cells in ankylosing spondylitis. TCRdb independently ran MiXCR on the 5' RACE reads; one entry per CDR3 protein. The sample has some 130,000 distinct CDR3 sequences, roughly 15% seen once. Sequenced material: blood, either unsorted or a sorted T cell fraction (not recorded which). All receptors come from a male donor with ankylosing spondylitis. The CDR3 runs from the conserved cysteine through the conserved F or W. Fields, in order: V gene, D gene, J gene, clone size, CDR3 protein, CDR3 DNA. D genes are given only for firm matches. Clone size is shown for a subset of rows, as once, few, many or a class of expanded clone.

TRBV5-1	TRBD2	TRBJ2-3	-	CATRAQLAGKDTQYF	TGCGCCACCCGAGCCCAACTAGCGGGCAAAGATACGCAGTATTTT
TRBV7-9	-	TRBJ1-1	many	CASSPVRNTEAFF	TGTGCCAGCAGCCCCGTCCGGAACACTGAAGCTTTCTTT
TRBV6-1	TRBD1	TRBJ2-7	few	CASNHRQGGTYEQYF	TGTGCCAGCAACCACCGACAGGGGGGAACCTACGAGCAGTACTTC
TRBV29-1	TRBD1	TRBJ1-1	many	CSVEGQGVTEAFF	TGCAGCGTTGAGGGACAGGGTGTTACTGAAGCTTTCTTT
TRBV7-2	-	TRBJ2-7	few	CASTPLGPRYEQYF	TGTGCCAGCACCCCTCTGGGACCGCGCTACGAGCAGTACTTC
TRBV2	TRBD1	TRBJ2-5	few	CASSDTLGQGEETQYF	TGTGCCAGCAGTGATACCTTGGGACAGGGTGAGGAGACCCAGTACTTC
TRBV4-3	TRBD2	TRBJ2-4	-	CASSLGLAGEAKNIQYF	TGCGCCAGCAGCCTCGGACTAGCGGGAGAAGCCAAAAACATTCAGTACTTC
TRBV6-2/TRBV6-3	-	TRBJ2-7	-	CASSYTRTYEQYF	TGTGCCAGCAGTTACACCAGGACCTACGAGCAGTACTTC
TRBV4-1	TRBD1	TRBJ1-1	few	CASSQDRGLTEAFF	TGCGCCAGCAGCCAAGACAGGGGGCTCACTGAAGCTTTCTTT
TRBV6-4	TRBD1	TRBJ2-2	-	CASSSTTGHTGELFF	TGTGCCAGCAGTTCTACGACAGGGCACACCGGGGAGCTGTTTTTT
TRBV7-9	-	TRBJ1-4	-	CASSLARGAGVEKLFF	TGTGCCAGCAGCTTAGCGCGCGGCGCTGGGGTAGAAAAACTGTTTTTT
TRBV3-1	TRBD1	TRBJ2-3	-	CASSRTGFGDTQYF	TGTGCCAGCAGCAGGACAGGGTTCGGAGATACGCAGTATTTT
TRBV4-3	TRBD2	TRBJ2-7	-	CASSQLSGGGYEQYF	TGCGCCAGCAGCCAACTGTCGGGAGGAGGCTACGAGCAGTACTTC
TRBV29-1	-	TRBJ2-1	many	CSPQLGGGEQFF	TGCAGCCCTCAGTTGGGGGGTGGTGAGCAGTTCTTC
TRBV14	TRBD1	TRBJ1-1	-	CASSQGQGTEAFF	TGTGCCAGCAGCCAGGGACAGGGAACTGAAGCTTTCTTT
TRBV5-5	-	TRBJ2-2	-	CASSSGTYTGELFF	TGTGCCAGCAGCTCCGGGACCTACACCGGGGAGCTGTTTTTT